The 14 T cell receptor beta chains below were found in one sample sequenced in a study of shared clonotypes between healthy human individuals. The assay was immunoSEQ multiplex PCR, and TCRdb's table has in-frame clones only and misses some. The sample holds some 1,100,000 clones, more than 75% seen once. The specimen was memory CD4+ T cells from PBMCs. Noted subset: CD45RA-negative fraction. Receptors were obtained from a man younger than 35 in good health. Some clones in this sample may be carry-over from other donors' samples.

This clone occurred many times. V and J are TRBV28 and TRBJ1-2; tentatively, D is TRBD1 (5 bases). The CDR3 sequence is 13 residues long. Looked up from germline, CDR1 is MDHEN and CDR2 is SYDVKM. The V end was cut by 10 bases, the J end by 4 bases, with 16 bases between. The CDR3 nucleotides read TGTGCCACCGAAATGGGACGGTCCTATGGCTACACCTTC. This encodes CATEMGRSYGYTF.

The V and J genes are TRBV28 and TRBJ2-5; D remains ambiguous. V was trimmed by 3 bases and J by 2 bases, leaving 7 bases between them. CDR1 is MDHEN and CDR2 is SYDVKM in the germline V gene. The CDR3 contains 13 residues. Written as DNA, the CDR3 is TGTGCCAGCAGTTTGGACGGACAAGAGACCCAGTACTTC. Translated: CASSLDGQETQYF.

This clone was detected a few times. The rearrangement joins TRBV19 to TRBJ1-2; TRBD1 matches 8 bases. Germline V lookup: CDR1 LNHDA, CDR2 SQIVND (reference sequence). V lost 7 bases to trimming and J lost 4 bases; unmatched junction nucleotides: 11. The CDR3 consists of 15 residues. The DNA of the CDR3 is TGTGCCAGTATGGATGTGGCAGGGGGCCCCTATGGCTACACCTTC. Translation gives CASMDVAGGPYGYTF.

This clone has a handful of counts. This chain connects TRBV28 to TRBJ2-5; 9 nucleotides line up with TRBD1. The DNA end favors TRBJ2-7, so the J call may be wrong. CDR1 is MDHEN, CDR2 SYDVKM, per germline. The CDR3 spans 15 residues. The CDR3 sequence is CASSLALGQGSEQYF. CDR3 nucleotides: TGTGCCAGCAGTTTGGCCCTGGGACAGGGCAGCGAGCAGTACTTC.

The gene calls are TRBV6-6 and TRBJ1-5; perhaps TRBD1 as D (5 bases). The CDR3 loop spans 15 amino acids. Germline CDR1 is MNHNY and CDR2 is SVGAGI (reference sequence). Between the trimmed V and J ends, which lost 5 bases and 2 bases, there was a span of 13 bases. The DNA of the CDR3 is TGTGCCAGCAGTGGTCCCAGGGCGGGCAATCAGCCCCAGCATTTT. It yields the protein CASSGPRAGNQPQHF.

This rearrangement joins TRBV28 to TRBJ1-2, with unresolved D. V was clipped by 6 bases and J by 8 bases, with 25 bases between them. CDR3 length equals 16 residues. Germline V gene lookup returns CDR1 MDHEN and CDR2 SYDVKM. The CDR3 loop is CASSSWVTNGGRGYTF. CDR3 bases: TGTGCCAGCAGCAGTTGGGTGACTAATGGTGGAAGGGGCTACACCTTC.

This chain links TRBV15 with TRBJ1-4; no clear D gene. The germline CDR1 and CDR2 sequences are LNHNV and YYDKDF (reference sequence). The germline V and J ends were trimmed by 7 bases and 3 bases, with 9 bases remaining between them. The CDR3 runs to 13 residues. CDR3 in amino acids: CATTGGANEKLFF. In DNA, the CDR3 is TGTGCCACCACCGGCGGAGCTAATGAAAAACTGTTTTTT.

This clone was seen more than once but under ten times. The chain links TRBV7-2 to TRBJ2-1; weak D call: TRBD2 (5 bases). V dropped 5 bases and J dropped 10 bases, with 9 bases sitting between them. The CDR3 sequence is 11 residues long. The germline gives CDR1 SGHTA, CDR2 FQGNSA. CDR3 region: CASSPGLEQFF. CDR3 DNA: TGTGCCAGCAGCCCAGGACTCGAGCAGTTCTTC.

Comments on this clone: The sample carries other DNA sequences with the same CDR3. CDR3 DNA sequence: TGTGCCAGCAGTGGGACAGGTTATGGCTACACCTTC. Translated, it gives CASSGTGYGYTF. The genes are TRBV2 and TRBJ1-2; 7 nucleotides align to TRBD1. The CDR3 length is 12 residues. CDR1 and CDR2 from the germline V gene are SNHLY and FYNNEI. After removal of 4 bases from V and 5 bases from J, the junction contained 1 base not matched to a gene.

V is TRBV15 and J is TRBJ2-5; TRBD2 matches 11 bases. V dropped 3 bases and J dropped 2; count of bases not matched to a gene: 5. CDR3 length: 16 amino acids. Per the germline V gene, CDR1 is LNHNV and CDR2 is YYDKDF (reference sequence). The CDR3 here is CATSRPGLAEQETQYF. In nucleotides, the CDR3 is TGTGCCACCAGCAGGCCGGGACTAGCGGAACAAGAGACCCAGTACTTC.

J is TRBJ1-2 and V is TRBV28; D gene uncertain. Germline V gene data show CDR1 as MDHEN and CDR2 as SYDVKM. The V gene lost 3 bases and the J gene lost 7 bases, with 12 bases spanning the gap. The CDR3 loop spans 13 amino acids. Written as DNA, the CDR3 is TGTGCCAGCAGTTTTGGGCAAGTGGCTGGCTACACCTTC. Its translation is CASSFGQVAGYTF.

This clone was observed many times. The genes are TRBV5-1 and TRBJ1-3; TRBD1 matches 7 bases. Germline CDR1 is SGHRS and CDR2 is YFSETQ. Trimming at V came to 2 bases and at J to 0 bases, leaving 5 bases not matched to a gene. This CDR3 contains 16 residues. CDR3 nucleotide sequence: TGCGCCAGCAGCTTATCCGGGACAGACTCTGGAAACACCATATATTTT. Translation gives CASSLSGTDSGNTIYF.

The chain combines TRBV7-2 with TRBJ1-4; D not certain. Germline CDR1 reads SGHTA; CDR2 reads FQGNSA. The CDR3 length is 15 residues. The germline V and J ends were trimmed by 4 bases and 4 bases, with 13 bases remaining between them. CDR3 bases: TGTGCCAGCAGCTCTCCACGGTTCGGTAATGAAAAACTGTTTTTT. Translated: CASSSPRFGNEKLFF. The variable domain in full, with the rest retrieved from reference TRBV7-2 and TRBJ1-4, is GAGVSQSPSNKVTEKGKDVELRCDPISGHTALYWYRQSLGQGLEFLIYFQGNSAPDKSGLPSDRFSAERTGGSVSTLTIQRTQQEDSAVYLCASSSPRFGNEKLFFGSGTQLSVL.

V gene TRBV15 combines with J gene TRBJ1-5; D is perhaps TRBD1 (6 bases). CDR3 length: 15 residues. Germline V lookup: CDR1 LNHNV, CDR2 YYDKDF (reference sequence). V was trimmed by 3 bases and J by 0 bases, leaving 9 bases between them. This chain's CDR3 is CATSSRQASNQPQHF. For the CDR3, the DNA is TGTGCCACCAGCAGCAGACAGGCTAGCAATCAGCCCCAGCATTTT.